The sequence of this T cell receptor beta chain was determined in a study of cytomegalovirus exposure and HLA in healthy donors. Study as a whole: There were approximately 400 genotyped donors. Of these, about 80% fell in the genetic ancestry cluster associated with self-reported Caucasian donors.

CDR3 length: 14 residues. Trimming stripped 0 bases from V and 4 bases from J, with 9 bases between. The germline V gene encodes CDR1 SGHDN and CDR2 FVKESK. PCR primers comprised 60 Vbeta and 13 Jbeta primers. TCRdb keeps only in-frame clones here, not all; method: immunoSEQ multiplex PCR. The sample has 100,000 to 120,000 clones; roughly three quarters are singletons. The receptor comes from a man between 25 and 39 years old in good health and CMV-seropositive. Sequenced: PBMCs. The chain combines TRBV14 with TRBJ1-1; D might be TRBD1 (5 bases). CDR3 coding DNA: TGTGCCAGCAGCCAAGAAGCAGGGCCCACTGAAGCTTTCTTT. Translation gives CASSQEAGPTEAFF.